The next 5 T cell receptor beta chains were all read from a single sample in a study of blood T cells in healthy people across ages. Using a J-beta primer mix together with a sample-barcoded 5' primer, a second PCR was run for 7 to 11 cycles. TCRdb redid the calling of the 5' RACE reads with MiXCR, one entry per CDR3 protein. The data hold approximately 730,000 distinct CDR3 sequences, with roughly 43% observed a single time. The sample comprised blood. These receptors originate from a woman aged 55-75 years in good health.

V and J are TRBV20-1 and TRBJ1-2; TRBD1 aligns across 10 bases. The CDR3 totals 13 residues. The V gene's germline CDR1 is DFQATT and CDR2 SNEGSKA (reference sequence). Losses at the gene ends were 3 bases for V and 8 bases for J; bases not matched to a gene: 6. CDR3 in amino acids: CSARDRGAGGYTF. The CDR3 nucleotides are TGCAGTGCTAGGGACAGGGGGGCTGGCGGCTACACCTTC.

The rearrangement links TRBV5-1 to TRBJ2-2; D is possibly TRBD1 (6 bases). In germline, CDR1 is SGHRS, CDR2 YFSETQ. V dropped 7 bases and J dropped 0 bases, with 19 bases sitting between them. The CDR3 spans 17 residues. The CDR3, as DNA: TGCGCCAGCGGCTACCCATCCGACAGGTCGAACACCGGGGAGCTGTTTTTT. Protein sequence: CASGYPSDRSNTGELFF.

This clonotype was counted once. The V gene is TRBV20-1, the J gene TRBJ2-7; D ambiguous. This CDR3 is 10 amino acids long. Per the germline V gene, CDR1 is DFQATT and CDR2 is SNEGSKA (reference sequence). Trimming stripped 1 base from V and 8 bases from J, with 6 bases between. The CDR3 region has the DNA TGCAGTGCTAGAGTTGAGAAGCAGTACTTC. This sequence encodes CSARVEKQYF.

This clonotype was recorded at least ten times. The rearrangement uses TRBV12-3 or TRBV12-4 and TRBJ2-7; TRBD2 might be the D (5 bases). V shed 6 bases and J shed 3 bases, with 18 bases lying between them. The CDR3 runs to 15 residues. CDR3 in amino acids: CASRTRREGYYEQYF. The CDR3 coding sequence is TGTGCCAGCAGGACCCGCAGAGAGGGATACTACGAGCAGTACTTC.

The rearrangement links TRBV5-6 to TRBJ2-2; the D is unclear. CDR3 length: 15 residues. With 0 bases removed from V and 6 bases from J, the gap between germline ends came to 12 bases. Germline loops: CDR1 SGHDT, CDR2 YYEEEE. The CDR3 loop is CASSLVRILPGELFF. CDR3 DNA sequence: TGTGCCAGCAGCTTGGTCAGGATCCTACCCGGGGAGCTGTTTTTT.